The clone carrying this TCR beta chain was recorded a few times. TCRdb re-called the 5' RACE reads with MiXCR, one entry per CDR3 protein. The profile shows roughly 33,000 distinct CDR3 sequences, more than 5% of them singletons. The entry originates in a study of early T cells in non-severe SARS-CoV-2 infection. This CDR3 is 15 amino acids long. The junction had 7 bases not matched to a gene; V was cut back by 0 bases and J by 6 bases. Germline V CDR1 and CDR2: DFQATT, SNEGSKA (reference sequence). The rearrangement uses TRBV20-1 and TRBJ2-1, with TRBD2 matching over 8 bases. This clonotype was obtained from an adult who was a healthcare worker with PCR-confirmed SARS-CoV-2 infection or an uninfected control (not recorded which). The material sequenced was whole blood. The chain's CDR3 is CSARDPSGGGNEQFF. The CDR3, as DNA: TGCAGTGCTAGAGATCCCAGCGGGGGCGGCAATGAGCAGTTCTTC.